The T cell receptor (beta chain) described here comes from a study of cytomegalovirus exposure and HLA in healthy donors. Libraries were prepared by immunoSEQ multiplex PCR; TCRdb keeps only in-frame clonotypes and omits some of them. The table shows more than 300,000 clones, with about nine tenths occurring only once. The CDR3 has 15 residues. Germline CDR1 reads SGDLS; CDR2 reads YYNGEE. Trimming shortened V by 0 bases and J by 0 bases, and 9 bases separated the two germline ends. Whole-study findings and limits: According to reports, the classifier identified cytomegalovirus status with high specificity and sensitivity. The authors enumerated 150 to 200 TCR beta chains as linked to cytomegalovirus.

Comment on this clone: Its specificity is not known.

The TCR sequence derives from a woman aged 18-29 years in good health and CMV-seronegative. The chain links TRBV9 to TRBJ1-1, with D possibly matching TRBD1 (6 bases). Sequencing was carried out using PBMCs. The chain's CDR3 is CASSVGTAMNTEAFF. CDR3 nucleotides: TGTGCCAGCAGCGTAGGGACAGCTATGAACACTGAAGCTTTCTTT.